The source of this TCR beta chain is a study of OX40 agonist ivuxolimab in advanced cancers. For the study at large: Patients achieving partial responses numbered three: one hepatocellular carcinoma case and two cutaneous melanoma cases.

Trimming took off 5 bases at V and 7 bases at J, with 14 bases between the two ends. Germline V lookup: CDR1 MNHEY, CDR2 SMNVEV (reference sequence). This CDR3 comprises 14 residues. This table comes from immunoSEQ multiplex PCR, and its TCRdb copy is limited to in-frame clones, with some not included. Altogether 20,000 to 30,000 clones are present, approximately 83% being singletons, with the ten largest covering under 9%. At baseline, cycle 4 day 1, and cycle 7 day 1, blood was sampled. Study-level results: CD4+ and CD8+ blood T cells expanded clonally by week 6 at 0.1 to 3.0 mg/kg.

Note on this clone: Its antigen is still unknown.

Sequencing was performed on CD4+ or CD8+ T cells sorted from blood, taken in a trial of the OX40 agonist ivuxolimab. The chain employs TRBV27 and TRBJ2-2; D is tentatively TRBD1 or TRBD2 (5 bases each). The sequence derives from an adult with an advanced solid tumor such as melanoma, head and neck, liver or kidney cancer. CDR3 nucleotides: TGTGCCAGCAGTCCGACAGTCCGGGGCGGGGAGCTGTTTTTT. The encoded protein is CASSPTVRGGELFF.